Listed below are T cell receptor beta chains from one sample, sequenced in a study of a mutant IDH1 vaccine in newly diagnosed glioma. Produced via immunoSEQ multiplex PCR; TCRdb's table is partial and in-frame only. This sample carries around 65,000 clones, around 80% of them seen once, and the ten largest clones take around 6.5%. These TCRs are of unknown antigen specificity. The sequenced sample was PBMCs, obtained from a glioma patient whose treatment included an IDH1 peptide vaccine. These receptors originate from a man between 45 and 60 years old with glioma. Each CDR3 is given with its conserved first and last residue. The order of the fields is J gene, clone size, D gene, V gene, CDR3 protein, CDR3 DNA. A D gene is named only where the DNA matches it firmly. Part of the rows lack a size; the others show once, few, many or a class for expanded clones.

TRBJ2-7,.,TRBD2,TRBV27,CASSQTSGRAGGEQYF,TGTGCCAGCAGTCAGACTAGCGGGAGGGCCGGAGGTGAGCAGTACTTC
TRBJ2-5,.,.,TRBV19,CASSQTKQETQYF,TGTGCCAGTAGTCAGACAAAGCAAGAGACCCAGTACTTC
TRBJ2-2,.,.,TRBV20-1,CSAFNRGELFF,TGCAGTGCTTTTAATCGCGGGGAGCTGTTTTTT
TRBJ2-2,.,.,TRBV5-6,CASSSPPGPGELFF,TGTGCCAGCAGCTCCCCTCCTGGTCCCGGGGAGCTGTTTTTT
TRBJ2-3,.,.,TRBV2,CASSVNRADTQYF,TGTGCCAGCAGTGTAAACAGGGCGGATACGCAGTATTTT
TRBJ2-7,.,TRBD2,TRBV29-1,CSVSSGLGTYEQYF,TGCAGCGTTTCTAGCGGGTTGGGCACCTACGAGCAGTACTTC
TRBJ1-2,few,TRBD1,TRBV28,CASSLAGTGVYTF,TGTGCCAGCAGCCTAGCCGGGACAGGGGTCTACACCTTC
TRBJ1-4,.,.,TRBV19,CASSIPQRRLFF,TGTGCCAGTAGTATCCCCCAACGCAGACTGTTTTTT
TRBJ1-5,.,.,TRBV6-1,CASSDVHRSNQPQHF,TGTGCCAGCAGTGATGTGCACAGGAGCAATCAGCCCCAGCATTTT
TRBJ1-2,.,.,TRBV6-5,CASSYSYTVPPGYTF,TGTGCCAGCAGTTACTCGTATACGGTACCGCCAGGCTACACCTTC
TRBJ2-1,.,.,TRBV14,CASSQTLLSYNEQFF,TGTGCCAGCAGCCAGACCCTTCTTTCCTACAATGAGCAGTTCTTC
TRBJ1-5,few,TRBD1,TRBV6-1,CASTVRGLFNQPQHF,TGTGCCAGCACCGTCAGGGGGCTCTTTAATCAGCCCCAGCATTTT
TRBJ2-4,.,TRBD2,TRBV19,CASSRAGGKNIQYF,TGTGCCAGTAGTCGGGCGGGGGGCAAAAACATTCAGTACTTC
TRBJ2-3,.,.,TRBV19,CASSMLVAWADTQYF,TGTGCCAGTAGTATGTTGGTAGCGTGGGCAGATACGCAGTATTTT
TRBJ2-4,.,.,TRBV19,CASSIATDGAHWENIQYF,TGTGCCAGTAGTATAGCCACGGACGGGGCACATTGGGAGAACATTCAGTACTTC
TRBJ1-1,.,.,TRBV7-8,CASREGQLNTEAFF,TGTGCCAGCAGGGAAGGGCAATTGAACACTGAAGCTTTCTTT
TRBJ1-1,.,.,TRBV4-1,CASSLEDRTEAFF,TGCGCCAGCAGCCTTGAGGATCGGACTGAAGCTTTCTTT
TRBJ1-2,.,TRBD1,TRBV27,CASSSFRDRSSGYTF,TGTGCCAGCAGTTCGTTTCGGGACAGATCGAGTGGCTACACCTTC
TRBJ2-3,.,.,TRBV2,CASSEGGAEDTQYF,TGTGCCAGCAGTGAAGGGGGCGCGGAGGATACGCAGTATTTT
TRBJ1-1,.,.,TRBV7-9,CASRPSGPTEAFF,TGTGCCAGCAGGCCCTCAGGGCCGACTGAAGCTTTCTTT
TRBJ2-7,.,TRBD2,TRBV5-5,CASSLANRGGAYEQYF,TGTGCCAGCAGCTTGGCCAACCGGGGGGGAGCCTACGAGCAGTACTTC
TRBJ2-7,.,.,TRBV9,CASSVRDGGYEQYF,TGTGCCAGCAGCGTAAGGGATGGGGGCTACGAGCAGTACTTC
TRBJ2-3,.,.,TRBV29-1,CSVVLAGASTDTQYF,TGCAGCGTGGTACTCGCGGGGGCTAGCACAGATACGCAGTATTTT
TRBJ2-3,.,.,TRBV5-4,CASSLAGRGGTDTQYF,TGTGCCAGCAGCTTGGCCGGTCGGGGCGGCACAGATACGCAGTATTTT
TRBJ1-5,.,.,TRBV6-1,CASNRESDQPQHF,TGTGCCAGCAACAGGGAAAGCGATCAGCCCCAGCATTTT
TRBJ2-7,.,.,TRBV6-5,CAVRGRDEQYF,TGTGCCGTCAGGGGAAGGGACGAGCAGTACTTC
TRBJ2-2,.,.,TRBV6-5,CASSPGRDAGELFF,TGTGCCAGCAGCCCGGGCAGGGACGCCGGGGAGCTGTTTTTT
TRBJ1-3,few,.,TRBV14,CASSQVTGNSGNTIYF,TGTGCCAGCAGCCAAGTAACAGGGAACTCTGGAAACACCATATATTTT
TRBJ2-5,.,.,TRBV5-1,CASSPGLGVIQETQYF,TGCGCCAGCAGCCCGGGACTCGGAGTAATCCAAGAGACCCAGTACTTC
TRBJ2-2,.,.,TRBV25-1,CASSDGGELFF,TGTGCCAGCAGTGATGGCGGGGAGCTGTTTTTT
TRBJ2-3,.,.,TRBV4-3,CASSQGAPRITDTQYF,TGCGCCAGCAGCCAAGGGGCCCCCCGGATCACAGATACGCAGTATTTT
TRBJ1-5,.,.,TRBV9,CASSVDGRAGQPQHF,TGTGCCAGCAGCGTAGATGGTCGGGCAGGGCAGCCCCAGCATTTT
TRBJ1-1,.,.,TRBV7-9,CASSLGQINTEAFF,TGTGCCAGCAGCTTAGGACAGATAAATACTGAAGCTTTCTTT
TRBJ1-1,.,.,TRBV4-3,CASSQDPLGTEAFF,TGCGCCAGCAGCCAAGATCCCCTGGGCACTGAAGCTTTCTTT
TRBJ2-5,.,.,TRBV29-1,CSVAIQGPQETQYF,TGCAGCGTAGCAATCCAGGGCCCCCAAGAGACCCAGTACTTC
TRBJ1-1,.,.,TRBV4-1,CASSQLGRTRNTEAFF,TGCGCCAGCAGCCAGCTCGGCAGGACAAGAAACACTGAAGCTTTCTTT
TRBJ2-2,.,.,TRBV4-3,CASSQDKGIGELFF,TGCGCCAGCAGCCAAGATAAAGGGATAGGGGAGCTGTTTTTT
TRBJ1-4,.,.,TRBV3-2,CARWRKLFF,TGTGCCAGGTGGAGGAAACTGTTTTTT
TRBJ2-1,.,TRBD2,TRBV15,CATSRLAISNEQFF,TGTGCCACCAGTCGACTAGCGATATCCAATGAGCAGTTCTTC
TRBJ2-1,.,.,TRBV7-2,CASSRQRSSYNEQFF,TGTGCCAGCAGCCGACAGCGAAGCTCCTACAATGAGCAGTTCTTC
TRBJ2-1,.,TRBD1,TRBV7-2,CASSETGEQFF,TGTGCCAGCAGCGAGACAGGGGAGCAGTTCTTC